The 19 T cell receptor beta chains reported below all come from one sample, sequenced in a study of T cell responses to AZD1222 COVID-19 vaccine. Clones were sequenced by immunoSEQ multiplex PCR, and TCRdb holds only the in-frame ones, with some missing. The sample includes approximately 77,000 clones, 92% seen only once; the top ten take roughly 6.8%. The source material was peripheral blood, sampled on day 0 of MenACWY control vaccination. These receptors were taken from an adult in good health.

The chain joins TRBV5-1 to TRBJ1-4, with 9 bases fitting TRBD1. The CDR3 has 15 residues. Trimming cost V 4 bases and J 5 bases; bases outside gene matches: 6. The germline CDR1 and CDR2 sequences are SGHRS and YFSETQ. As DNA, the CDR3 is TGCGCCAGCAGCGAGACGACAGGGGGGAATGAAAAACTGTTTTTT. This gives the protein CASSETTGGNEKLFF.

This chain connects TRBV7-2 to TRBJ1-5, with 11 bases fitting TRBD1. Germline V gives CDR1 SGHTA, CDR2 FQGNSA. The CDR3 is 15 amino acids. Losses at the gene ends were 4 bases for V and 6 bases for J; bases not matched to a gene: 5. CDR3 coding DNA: TGTGCCAGCAGCTCCGGACAGGGGGCGAGTCAGCCCCAGCATTTT. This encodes CASSSGQGASQPQHF.

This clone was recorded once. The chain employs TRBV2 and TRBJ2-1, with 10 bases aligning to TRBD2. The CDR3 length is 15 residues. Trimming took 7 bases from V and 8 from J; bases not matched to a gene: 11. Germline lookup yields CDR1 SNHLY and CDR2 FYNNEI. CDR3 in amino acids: CASKTSGPVFHEQFF. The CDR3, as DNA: TGTGCCAGCAAGACTAGCGGGCCCGTATTCCATGAGCAGTTCTTC.

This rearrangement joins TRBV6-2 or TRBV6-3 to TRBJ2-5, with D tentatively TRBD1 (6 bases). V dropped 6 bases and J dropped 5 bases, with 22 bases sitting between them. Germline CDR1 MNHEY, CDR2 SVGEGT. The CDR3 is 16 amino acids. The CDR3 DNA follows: TGTGCCAGCAGCTCTGTAGGGACCCCACAGGGTGAGACCCAGTACTTC. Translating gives CASSSVGTPQGETQYF.

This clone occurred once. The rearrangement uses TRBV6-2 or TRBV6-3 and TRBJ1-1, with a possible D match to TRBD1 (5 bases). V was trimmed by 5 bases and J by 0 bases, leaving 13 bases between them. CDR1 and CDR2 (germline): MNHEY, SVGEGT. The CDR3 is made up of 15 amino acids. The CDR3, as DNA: TGTGCCAGCAGTCGCCACGGACAACTGAACACTGAAGCTTTCTTT. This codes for CASSRHGQLNTEAFF.

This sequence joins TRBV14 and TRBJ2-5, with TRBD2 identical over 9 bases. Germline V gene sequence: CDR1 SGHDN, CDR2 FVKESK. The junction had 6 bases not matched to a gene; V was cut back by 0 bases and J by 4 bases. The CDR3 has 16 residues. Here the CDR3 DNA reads TGTGCCAGCAGCCAAGATCTTTCTAGCGGGGCAGAGACCCAGTACTTC. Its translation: CASSQDLSSGAETQYF.

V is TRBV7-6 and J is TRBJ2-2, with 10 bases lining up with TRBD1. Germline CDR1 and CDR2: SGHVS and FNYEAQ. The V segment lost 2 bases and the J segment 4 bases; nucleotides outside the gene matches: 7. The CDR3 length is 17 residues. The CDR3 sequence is CASSLRQGAFSTGELFF. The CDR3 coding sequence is TGTGCCAGCAGCTTAAGACAGGGGGCTTTTTCCACCGGGGAGCTGTTTTTT.

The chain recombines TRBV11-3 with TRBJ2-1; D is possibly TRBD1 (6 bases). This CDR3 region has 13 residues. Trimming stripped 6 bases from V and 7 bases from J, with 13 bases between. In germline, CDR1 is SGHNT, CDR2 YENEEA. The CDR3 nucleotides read TGTGCCAGCAGTGCAGGGGTGGGAAATGAGCAGTTCTTC. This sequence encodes CASSAGVGNEQFF. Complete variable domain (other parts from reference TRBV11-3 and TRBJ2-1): EAGVVQSPRYKIIEKKQPVAFWCNPISGHNTLYWYLQNLGQGPELLIRYENEEAVDDSQLPKDRFSAERLKGVDSTLKIQPAELGDSAVYLCASSAGVGNEQFFGPGTRLTVL.

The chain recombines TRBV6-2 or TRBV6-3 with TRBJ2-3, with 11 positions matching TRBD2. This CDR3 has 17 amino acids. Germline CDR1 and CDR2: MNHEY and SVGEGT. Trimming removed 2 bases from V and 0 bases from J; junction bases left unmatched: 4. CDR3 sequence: CASSYGTSGPSTDTQYF. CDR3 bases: TGTGCCAGCAGTTACGGGACTAGCGGCCCTAGCACAGATACGCAGTATTTT.

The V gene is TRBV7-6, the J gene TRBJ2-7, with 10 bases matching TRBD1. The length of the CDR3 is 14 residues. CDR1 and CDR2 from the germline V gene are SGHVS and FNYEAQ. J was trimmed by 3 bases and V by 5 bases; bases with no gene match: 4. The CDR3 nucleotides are TGTGCCAGCAGCCGACAGGGGGCAAGCTACGAGCAGTACTTC. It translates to CASSRQGASYEQYF.

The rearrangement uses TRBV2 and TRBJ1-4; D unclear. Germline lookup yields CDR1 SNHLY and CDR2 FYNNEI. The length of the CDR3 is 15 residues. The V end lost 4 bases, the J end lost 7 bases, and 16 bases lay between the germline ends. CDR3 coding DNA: TGTGCCAGCAGTGCGCGGCTTGGGCTGGGTGAAAAACTGTTTTTT. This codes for CASSARLGLGEKLFF.

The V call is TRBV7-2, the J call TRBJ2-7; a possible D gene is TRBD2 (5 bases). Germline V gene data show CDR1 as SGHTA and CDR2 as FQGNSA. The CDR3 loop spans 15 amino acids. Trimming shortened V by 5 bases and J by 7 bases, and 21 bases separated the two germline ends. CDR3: CASSDPVGPPGEQYF. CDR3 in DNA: TGTGCCAGCAGCGACCCGGTAGGCCCACCGGGGGAGCAGTACTTC.

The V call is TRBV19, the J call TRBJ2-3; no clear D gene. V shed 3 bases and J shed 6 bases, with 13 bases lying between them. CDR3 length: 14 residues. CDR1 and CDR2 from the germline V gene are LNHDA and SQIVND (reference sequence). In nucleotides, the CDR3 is TGTGCCAGTAGTATCCAGGACCGCCCCGATACGCAGTATTTT. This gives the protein CASSIQDRPDTQYF.

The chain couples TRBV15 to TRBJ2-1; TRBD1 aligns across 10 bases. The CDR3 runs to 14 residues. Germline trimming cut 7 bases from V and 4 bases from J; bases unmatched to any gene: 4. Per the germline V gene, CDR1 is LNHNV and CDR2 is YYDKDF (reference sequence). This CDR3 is CATTRDRGYNEQFF. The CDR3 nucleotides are TGTGCCACCACCCGGGACAGGGGATACAATGAGCAGTTCTTC.

CDR3 nucleotide sequence: TGTGCCAGCAGCTTGGACAGCACAGATACGCAGTATTTT. Its translation: CASSLDSTDTQYF. This sequence joins TRBV5-4 and TRBJ2-3; no definite D call. The CDR3 spans 13 residues. Trimming removed 0 bases at V and 0 bases at J, with 2 bases between. From germline, CDR1 is SGHNT and CDR2 YYREEE (reference sequence).

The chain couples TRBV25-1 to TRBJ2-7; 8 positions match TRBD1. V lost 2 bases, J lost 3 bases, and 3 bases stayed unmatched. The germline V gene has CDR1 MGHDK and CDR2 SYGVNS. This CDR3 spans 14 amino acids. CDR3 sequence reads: CASSEQGAGYEQYF. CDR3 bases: TGTGCCAGCAGTGAACAGGGGGCTGGCTACGAGCAGTACTTC.

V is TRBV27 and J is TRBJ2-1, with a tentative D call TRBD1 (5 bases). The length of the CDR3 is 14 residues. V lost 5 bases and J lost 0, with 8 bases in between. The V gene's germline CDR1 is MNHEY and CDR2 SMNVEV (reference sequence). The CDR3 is CASSPRVSYNEQFF. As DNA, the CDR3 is TGTGCCAGCAGTCCCAGGGTCTCCTACAATGAGCAGTTCTTC.

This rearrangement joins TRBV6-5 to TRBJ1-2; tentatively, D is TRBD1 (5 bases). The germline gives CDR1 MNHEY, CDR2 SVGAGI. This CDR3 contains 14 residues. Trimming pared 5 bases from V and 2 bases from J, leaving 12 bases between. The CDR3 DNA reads TGTGCCAGCAGTAGGGAGGCAGGGAACTATGGCTACACCTTC. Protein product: CASSREAGNYGYTF.

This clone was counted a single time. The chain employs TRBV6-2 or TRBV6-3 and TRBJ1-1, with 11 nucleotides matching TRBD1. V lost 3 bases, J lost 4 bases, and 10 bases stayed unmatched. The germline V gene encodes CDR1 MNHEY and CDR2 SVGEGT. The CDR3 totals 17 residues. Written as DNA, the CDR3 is TGTGCCAGCAGTTATCCCTTTGGACAGGGGGCGCGCACTGAAGCTTTCTTT. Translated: CASSYPFGQGARTEAFF.